This T cell receptor beta chain was profiled in a study of blood T cell repertoires in COVID-19. Sequenced by immunoSEQ multiplex PCR; TCRdb stores in-frame clones only, minus some. The data show approximately 140,000 clones, 88% seen once. V lost 4 bases, J lost 4 bases, and 16 bases lay in between. The germline V gene has CDR1 SGHTA and CDR2 FQGTGA. CDR3 length: 15 amino acids. This TCR derives from a human donor with COVID-19, enrolled during active disease. The donor label of this sample is uncertain. The chain uses TRBV7-3 and TRBJ2-5; tentatively, D is TRBD1 (7 bases). The sequencing sample was made of peripheral blood. The CDR3 DNA is TGTGCCAGCAGCTCCGGAGGGGGCCTCCTAGAGACCCAGTACTTC. Residues: CASSSGGGLLETQYF.